This T cell receptor (beta chain) was identified during a study of blood T cell repertoires in COVID-19. CDR1 is SQVTM and CDR2 is ANQGSEA in the germline V gene. V was shortened by 5 bases and J by 8 bases, with 15 bases between the two germline ends. This CDR3 spans 12 amino acids. TCRdb keeps only in-frame clones here, not all; method: immunoSEQ multiplex PCR. Found here are 150,000 or so clones, about 85% of them singletons; the top ten hold roughly 3.9%. This sequence originates from a woman in her 40s who had been exposed to COVID-19. The chain employs TRBV29-1 and TRBJ1-1, with D possibly matching TRBD1 (6 bases). The source material was PBMCs or T cells enriched from blood (not recorded which). The CDR3: CSVQGFQVEAFF. The CDR3 DNA reads TGCAGCGTTCAGGGGTTTCAGGTCGAAGCTTTCTTT.